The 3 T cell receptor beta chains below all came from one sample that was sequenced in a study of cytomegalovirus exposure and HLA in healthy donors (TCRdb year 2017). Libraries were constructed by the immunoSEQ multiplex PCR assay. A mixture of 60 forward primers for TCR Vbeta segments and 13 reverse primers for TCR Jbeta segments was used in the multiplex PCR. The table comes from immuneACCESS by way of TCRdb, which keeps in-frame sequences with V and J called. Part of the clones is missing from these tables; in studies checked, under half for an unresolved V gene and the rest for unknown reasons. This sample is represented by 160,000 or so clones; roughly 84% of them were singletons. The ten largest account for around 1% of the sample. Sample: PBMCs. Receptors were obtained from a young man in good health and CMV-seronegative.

As DNA, the CDR3 is TGTGCCATCAGTGAGTCAGGGGGTAGCTCGGCTTTCTTT. Translation gives CAISESGGSSAFF. The chain links TRBV10-3 to TRBJ1-1; D perhaps matches TRBD1 (6 bases). Germline assignment: CDR1 ENHRY and CDR2 SYGVKD. CDR3 length: 13 residues. Deletions cut 0 bases from V and 11 bases from J, with 13 bases between.

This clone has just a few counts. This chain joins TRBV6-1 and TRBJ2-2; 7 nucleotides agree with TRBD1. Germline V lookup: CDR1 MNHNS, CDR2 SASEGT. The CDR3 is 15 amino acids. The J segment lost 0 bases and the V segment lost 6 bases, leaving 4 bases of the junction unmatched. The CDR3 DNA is TGTGCCAGCAGGATGGGACAGTCGAACACCGGGGAGCTGTTTTTT. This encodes CASRMGQSNTGELFF.

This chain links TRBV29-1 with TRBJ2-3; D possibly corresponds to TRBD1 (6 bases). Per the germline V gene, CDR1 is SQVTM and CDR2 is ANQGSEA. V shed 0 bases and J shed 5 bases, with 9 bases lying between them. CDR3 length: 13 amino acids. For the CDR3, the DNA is TGCAGCGTTGAAGAAGGGGGTCGAGATACGCAGTATTTT. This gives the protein CSVEEGGRDTQYF.